The 25 T cell receptor beta chains presented below share a single source sample, sequenced in a study of CD8+CD57+ T cells in acquired aplastic anemia. TCR beta VDJ combinations and CDR3 sequences were profiled from genomic DNA. MiXCR, run by TCRdb on the reads, gives a single entry per CDR3 protein. The repertoire includes around 200,000 distinct CDR3 sequences, around 60% of them detected once, and 25% to 30% sits in the top ten. Sequencing was carried out using sorted CD4+, CD8+, or CD8+CD57+ T cells (not recorded which) from PBMCs. These receptors were taken from a human donor in good health.

This clonotype was seen only a few times. It may be a read error: a sequence one base away is much more abundant. The rearrangement uses TRBV10-3 and TRBJ1-1; D is undetermined. Trimming took off 11 bases at V and 7 bases at J, with 17 bases between the two ends. The CDR3 is 12 residues long. Per the germline V gene, CDR1 is ENHRY and CDR2 is SYGVKD. The CDR3 protein is CAGSYQRGEAFF. CDR3 bases: TGTGCCGGCAGTTACCAGCGTGGTGAAGCTTTCTTT.

V is TRBV20-1 and J is TRBJ2-7; D might be TRBD1 (6 bases). Per the germline V gene, CDR1 is DFQATT and CDR2 is SNEGSKA (reference sequence). The CDR3 totals 12 residues. The ends were cut back, 0 bases at V and 3 bases at J, with 6 bases in the middle. Written as DNA, the CDR3 is TGCAGTGCTAGAGAGGACAGCTACGAGCAGTACTTC. Amino acids: CSAREDSYEQYF.

The CDR3 is CASSSDGGTGYGNQPQHF. CDR3 nucleotide sequence: TGTGCCAGCAGCTCCGATGGGGGGACAGGGTATGGCAATCAGCCCCAGCATTTT. The chain couples TRBV7-8 to TRBJ1-5, with TRBD1 identical over 9 bases. V trimming: 4 bases; J trimming: 2 bases; junction bases outside the gene matches: 12. The CDR3 length is 18 residues. Germline CDR1 SGHVS, CDR2 FQNEAQ.

This clonotype appeared many times. The chain combines TRBV5-5 with TRBJ2-7; 8 bases fit TRBD2. CDR3 size: 15 residues. The V gene end was trimmed by 4 bases and the J gene end by 2 bases; junction bases not matched to a gene: 8. The germline V gene has CDR1 SGHKS and CDR2 YYEKEE (reference sequence). The CDR3 DNA reads TGTGCCAGCAGCCCGACTTTAGCGGGACCCTACGAGCAGTACTTC. Amino acids: CASSPTLAGPYEQYF.

Concerning this clonotype itself: This may arise from a read error, as a much more abundant clone is one base away. V and J are TRBV10-1 and TRBJ1-1, with a tentative D call TRBD1 (6 bases). Germline lookup yields CDR1 WNHNN and CDR2 SYGVQD (reference sequence). The CDR3 runs 13 residues. The CDR3: CSSSLGQPTEAFF. Here the CDR3 DNA reads TGCTCCAGCAGCCTCGGACAGCCCACTGAAGCTTTCTTT.

The rearrangement uses TRBV2 and TRBJ2-5; either TRBD1 or TRBD2 may fit D (5 bases each). This CDR3 has 13 amino acids. The V gene lost 4 bases and the J gene lost 5 bases, with 11 bases spanning the gap. The germline gives CDR1 SNHLY, CDR2 FYNNEI. The CDR3: CASSGNRDETQYF. The CDR3 bases are TGTGCCAGCAGTGGGAATAGGGACGAGACCCAGTACTTC.

With respect to this clonotype: One end of the junction fails to match germline, which may point to a read error. The genes are TRBV10-2 and TRBJ2-7, with 7 bases fitting TRBD2. CDR1 is WSHSY and CDR2 is SAAADI in the germline V gene. The CDR3 is made up of 16 amino acids. Here the CDR3 reads CASSPPGGPLGNEQYF. The DNA for the CDR3 is TGTGCCAGCAGTCCCCCGGGGGGACCCTTGGGCAATGAGCAGTACTTC.

This clonotype has at least ten counts. This chain joins TRBV12-3 or TRBV12-4 and TRBJ2-7; D is uncertain. The V end lost 3 bases, the J end lost 4 bases, and 7 bases lay between the germline ends. The CDR3 extends over 12 amino acids. In DNA form, the CDR3 reads TGTGCCAGCAGTTTTAATCGGTACGAGCAGTACTTC. This translates into CASSFNRYEQYF.

The genes are TRBV5-1 and TRBJ2-7; 10 nucleotides match TRBD1. Germline assignment: CDR1 SGHRS and CDR2 YFSETQ. The CDR3 spans 18 residues. The V segment lost 0 bases and the J segment 4 bases; nucleotides outside the gene matches: 13. The CDR3 sequence: CASSLARGAGTGAYEQYF. In nucleotides, the CDR3 is TGCGCCAGCAGCTTGGCCCGGGGCGCCGGGACAGGGGCGTACGAGCAGTACTTC.

The V call is TRBV7-3, the J call TRBJ1-6; perhaps TRBD1 as D (5 bases). The CDR3 runs 16 residues. Trimming took 2 bases from V and 7 from J, leaving 15 bases between them. The germline V gene encodes CDR1 SGHTA and CDR2 FQGTGA. The CDR3 loop is CASSLWGMRENSPLHF. CDR3 DNA: TGTGCCAGCAGCTTATGGGGGATGCGTGAGAATTCACCCCTCCACTTT.

This sequence joins TRBV19 and TRBJ2-2; the match to TRBD1 covers 9 bases. Looked up from germline, CDR1 is LNHDA and CDR2 is SQIVND (reference sequence). The length of the CDR3 is 17 residues. The V and J ends lost 6 bases and 1 base, in that order; junction bases with no gene match: 9. The CDR3 coding sequence is TGTGCCAGTAGCCGGACAGGGGTTGGTTGGAACACCGGGGAGCTGTTTTTT. Its protein product is CASSRTGVGWNTGELFF.

The chain carries TRBV15 and TRBJ1-2; D might be TRBD1 (5 bases). Germline CDR1 and CDR2: LNHNV and YYDKDF (reference sequence). V was trimmed by 4 bases and J by 8 bases, leaving 14 bases between them. The CDR3 has 13 residues. CDR3 region: CATSKTGLYGYTF. The DNA of the CDR3 is TGTGCCACCAGCAAGACGGGACTTTACGGCTACACCTTC. Complete variable domain (other parts from reference TRBV15 and TRBJ1-2): DAMVIQNPRYQVTQFGKPVTLSCSQTLNHNVMYWYQQKSSQAPKLLFHYYDKDFNNEADTPDNFQSRRPNTSFCFLDIRSPGLGDTAMYLCATSKTGLYGYTFGSGTRLTVV.

V usage is TRBV5-5 and J usage is TRBJ2-2; 8 bases line up with TRBD2. Germline V gives CDR1 SGHKS, CDR2 YYEKEE (reference sequence). Trimming removed 3 bases from V and 7 bases from J; junction bases left unmatched: 8. This CDR3 spans 15 amino acids. Written as DNA, the CDR3 is TGTGCCAGCAGCTACGGGGGGGCCTGGGTCGGGGAGCTGTTTTTT. The encoded protein is CASSYGGAWVGELFF.

As regards this clonotype: Likely a read error: the CDR3 ends without its conserved phenylalanine or tryptophan. The genes are TRBV20-1 and TRBJ2-7; a weak D match, TRBD1 (6 bases). Between the trimmed V and J ends, which lost 5 bases and 3 bases, there was a span of 20 bases. The CDR3 is 15 residues long. Germline lookup yields CDR1 DFQATT and CDR2 SNEGSKA (reference sequence). This CDR3 is CSAQRGQGYDYEQYL. CDR3 in DNA: TGCAGTGCTCAGAGAGGGCAGGGGTACGACTACGAGCAGTACCTC.

The V call is TRBV7-2, the J call TRBJ2-1; 8 nucleotides align to TRBD1. The CDR3 covers 15 residues. With 1 base clipped from V and 9 bases from J, the junction kept 8 bases outside the gene matches. Germline CDR1 is SGHTA and CDR2 is FQGNSA. The CDR3 here is CASSLVWTGHTEQFF. The CDR3 DNA is TGTGCCAGCAGCTTAGTCTGGACAGGGCACACTGAGCAGTTCTTC.

The chain couples TRBV20-1 to TRBJ2-7; D might be TRBD2 (7 bases). V was pared by 3 bases and J by 5 bases, with 23 bases between. This CDR3 spans 16 amino acids. The germline CDR1 and CDR2 sequences are DFQATT and SNEGSKA (reference sequence). The CDR3 protein is CSARDFEGGVDNEQYF. As DNA, the CDR3 is TGCAGTGCTAGGGACTTCGAGGGGGGGGTTGACAACGAGCAGTACTTC.

The rearrangement joins TRBV2 to TRBJ2-7, with 11 positions matching TRBD2. The CDR3 consists of 13 residues. Germline-derived CDR1 and CDR2 are SNHLY and FYNNEI. V was pared by 8 bases and J by 9 bases, with 9 bases of the junction left unmatched. CDR3 sequence reads: CASRLAGQQRQYF. The DNA of the CDR3 is TGTGCCAGCCGACTAGCGGGGCAACAGAGGCAGTACTTC.

The V and J genes are TRBV20-1 and TRBJ2-5; D is ambiguous. Germline V lookup: CDR1 DFQATT, CDR2 SNEGSKA (reference sequence). V lost 7 bases and J lost 5, with 11 bases in between. The CDR3 is made up of 11 amino acids. The CDR3 DNA reads TGCAGTGTCGGTCGGTCGGAGACCCAGTACTTC. This translates into CSVGRSETQYF.

This rearrangement joins TRBV6-4 to TRBJ2-2, with a possible D match to TRBD1 (5 bases). V was shortened by 0 bases and J by 6 bases, with 8 bases between the two germline ends. Per the germline V gene, CDR1 is MRHNA and CDR2 is SNTAGT. This CDR3 spans 14 amino acids. CDR3 loop: CASSDSGQSGELFF. CDR3 in DNA: TGTGCCAGCAGTGACTCGGGGCAGTCCGGGGAGCTGTTTTTT.

This clonotype was seen many times. The rearrangement joins TRBV3-2 to TRBJ1-2. TRBV3-2 has pseudogene status. The CDR3 has 13 residues. CDR3 DNA sequence: TGTGCCAGCAGCCACGGTGGAAACTATGGCTACACCTTC. Translation gives CASSHGGNYGYTF.

Many counts were recorded for this clonotype. The chain joins TRBV7-6 to TRBJ2-3, with 11 bases that match TRBD2. Losses at the gene ends were 5 bases for V and 4 bases for J; bases not matched to a gene: 11. The germline V gene encodes CDR1 SGHVS and CDR2 FNYEAQ. This CDR3 is built from 17 residues. As DNA, the CDR3 is TGTGCCAGCAGCCCCCGCGTAGCGGGGGGGCCTTCAGATACGCAGTATTTT. The encoded protein is CASSPRVAGGPSDTQYF. The complete variable domain, with remaining parts taken from reference TRBV7-6 and TRBJ2-3, reads GAGVSQSPRYKVTKRGQDVALRCDPISGHVSLYWYRQALGQGPEFLTYFNYEAQQDKSGLPNDRFSAERPEGSISTLTIQRTEQRDSAMYRCASSPRVAGGPSDTQYFGPGTRLTVL.

The chain has TRBV5-1 and TRBJ2-3; 14 nucleotides match TRBD2. Unmatched junction bases numbered 5, after V lost 5 bases and J lost 6 bases. The CDR3 is 15 residues long. Germline V gene lookup returns CDR1 SGHRS and CDR2 YFSETQ. The CDR3 region has the DNA TGCGCCAGCAGGGGACTAGCGGGAGTAGGGGATACGCAGTATTTT. It codes for CASRGLAGVGDTQYF.

This clonotype showed up many times. The chain joins TRBV6-1 to TRBJ1-4; 11 bases are a match to TRBD1. From germline, CDR1 is MNHNS and CDR2 SASEGT. V lost 3 bases and J lost 1; bases outside the gene matches: 7. This CDR3 contains 18 residues. DNA for the CDR3: TGTGCCAGCAGTGACGGCCGGGACAGGGGGGTAACTAATGAAAAACTGTTTTTT. Translated: CASSDGRDRGVTNEKLFF.

J is TRBJ2-7 and V is TRBV6-2 or TRBV6-3, with 9 bases identical to TRBD1. CDR3 length equals 16 residues. Germline CDR1 and CDR2: MNHEY and SVGEGT. V dropped 2 bases and J dropped 5; count of bases not matched to a gene: 10. CDR3 nucleotides: TGTGCCAGCAGTTACCCACCCGGGACAGGGAGGGACGAGCAGTACTTC. It is translated as CASSYPPGTGRDEQYF.

This clonotype was seen many times. The rearrangement joins TRBV12-3 or TRBV12-4 to TRBJ2-3; D possibly corresponds to TRBD2 (6 bases). The CDR3 length is 14 residues. The V end was cut by 5 bases, the J end by 4 bases, with 13 bases between. This CDR3 is CASSTSNDADTQYF. In DNA form, the CDR3 reads TGTGCCAGCAGTACTAGCAATGATGCAGATACGCAGTATTTT.